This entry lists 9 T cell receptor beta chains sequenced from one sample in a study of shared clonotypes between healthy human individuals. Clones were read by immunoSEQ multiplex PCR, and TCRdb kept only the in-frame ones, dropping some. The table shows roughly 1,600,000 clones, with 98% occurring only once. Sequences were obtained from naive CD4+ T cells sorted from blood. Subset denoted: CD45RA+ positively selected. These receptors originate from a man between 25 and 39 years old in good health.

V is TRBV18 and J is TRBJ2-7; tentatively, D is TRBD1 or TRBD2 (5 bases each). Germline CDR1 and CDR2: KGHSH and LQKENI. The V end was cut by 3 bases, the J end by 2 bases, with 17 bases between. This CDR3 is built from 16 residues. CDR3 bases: TGTGCCAGCTCACCGCACGACCTTGGGACCGCCTACGAGCAGTACTTC. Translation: CASSPHDLGTAYEQYF.

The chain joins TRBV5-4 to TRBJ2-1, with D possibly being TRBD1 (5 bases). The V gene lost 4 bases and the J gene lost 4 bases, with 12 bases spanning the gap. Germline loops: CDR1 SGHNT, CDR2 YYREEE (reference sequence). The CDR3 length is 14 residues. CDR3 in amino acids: CASSEPTVYNEQFF. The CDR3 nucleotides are TGTGCCAGCAGCGAACCGACAGTATACAATGAGCAGTTCTTC.

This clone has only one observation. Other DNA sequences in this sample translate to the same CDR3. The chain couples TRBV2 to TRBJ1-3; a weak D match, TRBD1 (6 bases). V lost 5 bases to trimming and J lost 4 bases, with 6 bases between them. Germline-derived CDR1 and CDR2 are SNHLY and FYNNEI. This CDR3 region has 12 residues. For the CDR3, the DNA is TGTGCCAGCAGTACAGGGGGAAACACCATATATTTT. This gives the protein CASSTGGNTIYF.

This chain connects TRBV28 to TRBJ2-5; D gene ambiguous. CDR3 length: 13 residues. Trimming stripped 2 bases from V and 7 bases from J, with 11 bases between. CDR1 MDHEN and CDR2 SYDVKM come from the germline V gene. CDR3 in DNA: TGTGCCAGCAGTTTAGGGTATGTGGGGACCCAGTACTTC. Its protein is CASSLGYVGTQYF. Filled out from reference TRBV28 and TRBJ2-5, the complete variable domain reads DVKVTQSSRYLVKRTGEKVFLECVQDMDHENMFWYRQDPGLGLRLIYFSYDVKMKEKGDIPEGYSVSREKKERFSLILESASTNQTSMYLCASSLGYVGTQYFGPGTRLLVL.

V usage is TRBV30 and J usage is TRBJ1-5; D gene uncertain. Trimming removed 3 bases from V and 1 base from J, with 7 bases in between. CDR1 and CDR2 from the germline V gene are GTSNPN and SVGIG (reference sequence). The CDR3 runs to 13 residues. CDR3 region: CAWRSDSNQPQHF. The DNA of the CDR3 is TGTGCCTGGAGATCGGACAGCAATCAGCCCCAGCATTTT.

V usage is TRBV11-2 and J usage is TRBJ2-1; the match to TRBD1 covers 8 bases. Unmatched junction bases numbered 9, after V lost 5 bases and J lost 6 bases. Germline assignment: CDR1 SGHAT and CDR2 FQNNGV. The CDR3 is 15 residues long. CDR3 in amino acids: CASSAVDRAINEQFF. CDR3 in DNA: TGTGCCAGCAGCGCCGTGGACAGGGCGATCAATGAGCAGTTCTTC.

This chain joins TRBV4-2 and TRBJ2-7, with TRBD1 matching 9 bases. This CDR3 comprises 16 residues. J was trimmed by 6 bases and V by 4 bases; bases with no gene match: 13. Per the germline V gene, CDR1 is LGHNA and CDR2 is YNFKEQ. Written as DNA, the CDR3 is TGTGCCAGCAGCCTCAGACGCGGGGACAGGGTTTCCGAGCAGTACTTC. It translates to CASSLRRGDRVSEQYF.

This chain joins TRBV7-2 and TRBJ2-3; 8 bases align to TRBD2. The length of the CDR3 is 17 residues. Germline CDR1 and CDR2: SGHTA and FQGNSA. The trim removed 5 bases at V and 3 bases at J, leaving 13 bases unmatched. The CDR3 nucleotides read TGTGCCAGCAGCACCCGAATACTAGCGGAAACGACAGATACGCAGTATTTT. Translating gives CASSTRILAETTDTQYF.

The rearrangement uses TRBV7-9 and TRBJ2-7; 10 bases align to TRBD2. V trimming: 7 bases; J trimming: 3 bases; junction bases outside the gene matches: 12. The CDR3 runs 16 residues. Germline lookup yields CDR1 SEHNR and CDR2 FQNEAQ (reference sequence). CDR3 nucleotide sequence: TGTGCCAGCACCCCAAGGGAACTAGCGGGAAACTACGAGCAGTACTTC. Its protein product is CASTPRELAGNYEQYF.